These T cell receptor beta chains were read from a single sample in a study of blood T cell repertoires in COVID-19. Measured with immunoSEQ multiplex PCR; TCRdb has only the in-frame clones, and not every one. Of some 260,000 clones listed, around nine tenths are singletons. Sample: peripheral blood. These receptors were collected from a woman aged 40 to 55 who had recovered from COVID-19. Both conserved end residues are part of each CDR3. D genes are given only for firm matches. Where a row states a size, it is once, few, many or the class of an expanded clone; other rows omit it.

v_call: TRBV7-3
j_call: TRBJ2-1
d_call: TRBD2
clone_size: .
cdr3_aa: CASSLLGGRGDEQFF
cdr3_nt: TGTGCCAGCAGCTTATTGGGCGGGAGAGGCGATGAGCAGTTCTTC

v_call: TRBV4-1
j_call: TRBJ1-2
d_call: .
clone_size: .
cdr3_aa: CASSQAPADYGYTF
cdr3_nt: TGCGCCAGCAGCCAAGCCCCGGCGGACTATGGCTACACCTTC

v_call: TRBV25-1
j_call: TRBJ2-1
d_call: TRBD2
clone_size: .
cdr3_aa: CASSPSELAGHGNEQFF
cdr3_nt: TGTGCCAGCAGCCCCAGTGAGCTAGCGGGTCACGGGAATGAGCAGTTCTTC

v_call: TRBV7-8
j_call: TRBJ1-6
d_call: .
clone_size: .
cdr3_aa: CASSPPARGRSPLHF
cdr3_nt: TGTGCCAGCAGCCCCCCCGCCAGGGGCCGATCACCCCTCCACTTT

v_call: TRBV12-3/TRBV12-4
j_call: TRBJ1-5
d_call: .
clone_size: .
cdr3_aa: CASAATGSQPQHF
cdr3_nt: TGTGCCAGCGCCGCCACAGGGAGTCAGCCCCAGCATTTT

v_call: TRBV11-2
j_call: TRBJ2-5
d_call: .
clone_size: .
cdr3_aa: CASSSPGGGETQYF
cdr3_nt: TGTGCCAGCAGCTCCCCCGGAGGAGGGGAGACCCAGTACTTC

v_call: TRBV19
j_call: TRBJ2-7
d_call: .
clone_size: .
cdr3_aa: CASSLRATVPYEQYF
cdr3_nt: TGTGCCAGTAGCCTCAGGGCGACCGTACCCTACGAGCAGTACTTC

v_call: TRBV3-1/TRBV3-2
j_call: TRBJ2-7
d_call: TRBD2
clone_size: .
cdr3_aa: CASSQEAGLPIKIGYEQYF
cdr3_nt: TGTGCCAGCAGCCAAGAAGCGGGACTACCCATCAAGATCGGCTACGAGCAGTACTTC

v_call: TRBV11-2
j_call: TRBJ2-4
d_call: .
clone_size: .
cdr3_aa: CASSPQLAKNIQYF
cdr3_nt: TGTGCCAGCAGCCCGCAGTTAGCCAAAAACATTCAGTACTTC

v_call: TRBV9
j_call: TRBJ2-2
d_call: .
clone_size: .
cdr3_aa: CASSPQGKTTNTGELFF
cdr3_nt: TGTGCCAGCAGCCCCCAAGGAAAGACAACGAACACCGGGGAGCTGTTTTTT

v_call: TRBV4-3
j_call: TRBJ1-2
d_call: TRBD1
clone_size: .
cdr3_aa: CASSQDSEGAQGYTF
cdr3_nt: TGCGCCAGCAGCCAAGATAGTGAGGGGGCGCAAGGCTACACCTTC

v_call: TRBV6-2/TRBV6-3
j_call: TRBJ2-4
d_call: .
clone_size: .
cdr3_aa: CASSYGRDAGNIQYF
cdr3_nt: TGTGCCAGCAGTTACGGGCGGGACGCTGGTAACATTCAGTACTTC

v_call: TRBV11-2
j_call: TRBJ2-5
d_call: .
clone_size: .
cdr3_aa: CASSPLPQGLKETQYF
cdr3_nt: TGTGCCAGCAGCCCCCTCCCACAGGGCCTCAAAGAGACCCAGTACTTC

v_call: TRBV11-3
j_call: TRBJ2-1
d_call: TRBD1
clone_size: once
cdr3_aa: CASSPDGQGRNEQFF
cdr3_nt: TGTGCCAGCAGCCCGGATGGACAGGGGAGGAATGAGCAGTTCTTC

v_call: TRBV11-2
j_call: TRBJ2-3
d_call: .
clone_size: .
cdr3_aa: CASSLDLMDTQYF
cdr3_nt: TGTGCCAGCAGCTTAGATCTTATGGATACGCAGTATTTT

v_call: TRBV18
j_call: TRBJ2-5
d_call: .
clone_size: .
cdr3_aa: CASSPPGGGGAFLQETQYF
cdr3_nt: TGTGCCAGCTCACCACCAGGAGGAGGGGGCGCATTTTTACAAGAGACCCAGTACTTC

v_call: TRBV11-2
j_call: TRBJ1-1
d_call: .
clone_size: .
cdr3_aa: CASSLDGREGYTEAFF
cdr3_nt: TGTGCCAGCAGCTTAGATGGAAGGGAGGGGTACACTGAAGCTTTCTTT

v_call: TRBV7-9
j_call: TRBJ2-7
d_call: .
clone_size: .
cdr3_aa: CASSFNRSSSYEQYF
cdr3_nt: TGTGCCAGCAGCTTTAACAGGTCTAGCTCCTACGAGCAGTACTTC

v_call: TRBV5-4
j_call: TRBJ2-3
d_call: .
clone_size: .
cdr3_aa: CASSPPRGTDTQYF
cdr3_nt: TGTGCCAGCAGCCCCCCGAGGGGGACAGATACGCAGTATTTT

v_call: TRBV4-1
j_call: TRBJ1-2
d_call: .
clone_size: .
cdr3_aa: CASSQDKERGDYGYTF
cdr3_nt: TGCGCCAGCAGCCAAGATAAGGAACGGGGGGATTATGGCTACACCTTC

v_call: TRBV5-1
j_call: TRBJ1-6
d_call: .
clone_size: .
cdr3_aa: CASNDKPGLSNSPLHF
cdr3_nt: TGCGCCAGCAACGATAAACCGGGACTCTCTAATTCACCCCTCCACTTT

v_call: TRBV15
j_call: TRBJ2-5
d_call: .
clone_size: .
cdr3_aa: CATSGPEGAPTLRYQETQYF
cdr3_nt: TGTGCCACCAGCGGGCCGGAGGGGGCGCCTACCCTCCGGTACCAAGAGACCCAGTACTTC

v_call: TRBV7-2
j_call: TRBJ1-2
d_call: .
clone_size: .
cdr3_aa: CASSLEVGWMGDYGYTF
cdr3_nt: TGTGCCAGCAGCTTAGAGGTGGGCTGGATGGGAGACTATGGCTACACCTTC

v_call: TRBV2
j_call: TRBJ1-2
d_call: .
clone_size: .
cdr3_aa: CASRYSGLYGYTF
cdr3_nt: TGTGCCAGCAGATACTCGGGACTATATGGCTACACCTTC

v_call: TRBV7-2
j_call: TRBJ2-7
d_call: TRBD1
clone_size: once
cdr3_aa: CASSAPRGNSYEQYF
cdr3_nt: TGTGCCAGCAGCGCTCCCAGGGGGAACTCCTACGAGCAGTACTTC

v_call: TRBV19
j_call: TRBJ1-5
d_call: .
clone_size: .
cdr3_aa: CASSNQGNQPQHF
cdr3_nt: TGTGCCAGTAGTAATCAGGGGAATCAGCCCCAGCATTTT

v_call: TRBV4-1
j_call: TRBJ2-5
d_call: TRBD1
clone_size: .
cdr3_aa: CASSLGTGQETQYF
cdr3_nt: TGCGCCAGCAGTCTCGGGACAGGGCAAGAGACCCAGTACTTC

v_call: TRBV6-2/TRBV6-3
j_call: TRBJ1-1
d_call: TRBD1
clone_size: once
cdr3_aa: CASSWTGVNTEAFF
cdr3_nt: TGTGCCAGCAGTTGGACAGGAGTCAACACTGAAGCTTTCTTT

v_call: TRBV10-3
j_call: TRBJ2-1
d_call: TRBD2
clone_size: once
cdr3_aa: CAIRDSGSLNNEQFF
cdr3_nt: TGTGCCATCAGGGATAGCGGGAGCTTAAACAATGAGCAGTTCTTC

v_call: TRBV28
j_call: TRBJ1-1
d_call: .
clone_size: once
cdr3_aa: CASRSGVPEAFF
cdr3_nt: TGTGCCAGCAGATCCGGGGTGCCTGAAGCTTTCTTT

v_call: TRBV7-2
j_call: TRBJ2-3
d_call: TRBD1
clone_size: .
cdr3_aa: CASGPTPGTAPWF
cdr3_nt: TGTGCCAGCGGACCCACCCCTGGGACAGCTCCCTGGTTT

v_call: TRBV11-3
j_call: TRBJ1-4
d_call: .
clone_size: .
cdr3_aa: CASSRRNLVGGDYEKLFF
cdr3_nt: TGTGCCAGCAGCCGAAGAAATCTCGTAGGGGGGGATTATGAAAAACTGTTTTTT

v_call: TRBV6-6
j_call: TRBJ2-6
d_call: TRBD1
clone_size: .
cdr3_aa: CAGSPGGFAGANVLTF
cdr3_nt: TGTGCCGGCTCGCCAGGGGGCTTCGCTGGGGCCAACGTCCTGACTTTC

v_call: TRBV6-2/TRBV6-3
j_call: TRBJ2-2
d_call: TRBD1
clone_size: .
cdr3_aa: CASSLATGGFTGELFF
cdr3_nt: TGTGCCAGCAGTTTGGCGACAGGGGGCTTCACCGGGGAGCTGTTTTTT

v_call: TRBV29-1
j_call: TRBJ2-5
d_call: TRBD2
clone_size: once
cdr3_aa: CSVEGRGSGRETQYF
cdr3_nt: TGCAGCGTTGAAGGTCGGGGTAGCGGGAGAGAGACCCAGTACTTC

v_call: TRBV18
j_call: TRBJ2-1
d_call: TRBD1
clone_size: once
cdr3_aa: CASSPDRDRGLWEQFF
cdr3_nt: TGTGCCAGCTCACCAGACCGGGACAGGGGGCTGTGGGAGCAGTTCTTC

v_call: TRBV25-1
j_call: TRBJ2-3
d_call: .
clone_size: .
cdr3_aa: CASSGWTITDTQYF
cdr3_nt: TGTGCCAGCAGTGGGTGGACTATCACAGATACGCAGTATTTT

v_call: TRBV4-1
j_call: TRBJ1-1
d_call: .
clone_size: .
cdr3_aa: CASRSQNTEAFF
cdr3_nt: TGCGCCAGCAGGTCCCAGAACACTGAAGCTTTCTTT

v_call: TRBV5-5
j_call: TRBJ2-7
d_call: TRBD1
clone_size: .
cdr3_aa: CASSWEGQGVEQYF
cdr3_nt: TGTGCCAGCAGCTGGGAGGGACAGGGGGTTGAGCAGTACTTC

v_call: TRBV19
j_call: TRBJ2-7
d_call: .
clone_size: .
cdr3_aa: CASSIGGGLSYEQYF
cdr3_nt: TGTGCCAGTAGTATAGGCGGGGGCCTCTCCTACGAGCAGTACTTC

v_call: TRBV9
j_call: TRBJ2-3
d_call: TRBD2
clone_size: .
cdr3_aa: CASSASGGVSTDTQYF
cdr3_nt: TGTGCCAGCAGCGCAAGCGGGGGGGTTAGCACAGATACGCAGTATTTT

v_call: TRBV5-4
j_call: TRBJ2-5
d_call: TRBD1
clone_size: .
cdr3_aa: CASSLTGVQETQYF
cdr3_nt: TGTGCCAGCAGCTTGACAGGGGTCCAAGAGACCCAGTACTTC

v_call: TRBV25-1
j_call: TRBJ1-2
d_call: .
clone_size: .
cdr3_aa: CASSAAGNYGYTF
cdr3_nt: TGTGCCAGCAGTGCTGCGGGAAACTATGGCTACACCTTC

v_call: TRBV7-2
j_call: TRBJ1-3
d_call: TRBD1
clone_size: .
cdr3_aa: CASSPRQGAGGNTIYF
cdr3_nt: TGTGCCAGCAGCCCACGACAGGGGGCAGGTGGAAACACCATATATTTT

v_call: TRBV9
j_call: TRBJ1-4
d_call: TRBD1
clone_size: .
cdr3_aa: CASSVGGTGGEKLFF
cdr3_nt: TGTGCCAGCAGCGTAGGGGGGACAGGGGGTGAAAAACTGTTTTTT

v_call: TRBV30
j_call: TRBJ2-7
d_call: TRBD1
clone_size: .
cdr3_aa: CAWGPGTGRLRGYEQYF
cdr3_nt: TGTGCCTGGGGACCCGGGACAGGGAGGCTACGGGGCTACGAGCAGTACTTC

v_call: TRBV4-1
j_call: TRBJ2-1
d_call: TRBD2
clone_size: .
cdr3_aa: CASSPAIGTSGLNEQFF
cdr3_nt: TGCGCCAGCAGCCCTGCCATCGGGACTAGCGGGCTGAATGAGCAGTTCTTC

v_call: TRBV7-8
j_call: TRBJ2-1
d_call: .
clone_size: .
cdr3_aa: CASSGAVGQFF
cdr3_nt: TGTGCCAGCAGCGGGGCCGTCGGGCAGTTCTTC

v_call: TRBV6-6
j_call: TRBJ2-2
d_call: .
clone_size: .
cdr3_aa: CASRKARGENTGELFF
cdr3_nt: TGTGCCAGCCGGAAGGCGCGGGGCGAAAACACCGGGGAGCTGTTTTTT

v_call: TRBV12-3/TRBV12-4
j_call: TRBJ2-2
d_call: TRBD1
clone_size: .
cdr3_aa: CASSSDRVGELFF
cdr3_nt: TGTGCCAGCAGTTCCGACAGGGTGGGGGAGCTGTTTTTT

v_call: TRBV28
j_call: TRBJ2-7
d_call: TRBD2
clone_size: .
cdr3_aa: CASSTPGGLYEQYF
cdr3_nt: TGTGCCAGCAGTACACCGGGAGGACTCTACGAGCAGTACTTC

v_call: TRBV19
j_call: TRBJ2-2
d_call: .
clone_size: .
cdr3_aa: CASSSKNTGELFF
cdr3_nt: TGTGCCAGTTCTTCTAAGAACACCGGGGAGCTGTTTTTT

v_call: TRBV19
j_call: TRBJ1-1
d_call: .
clone_size: .
cdr3_aa: CASSIYATGPAFF
cdr3_nt: TGTGCCAGTAGTATTTACGCGACAGGTCCAGCTTTCTTT

v_call: TRBV6-2/TRBV6-3
j_call: TRBJ2-3
d_call: TRBD2
clone_size: .
cdr3_aa: CASSYPASGLADTQYF
cdr3_nt: TGTGCCAGCAGTTACCCGGCTAGCGGGTTGGCAGATACGCAGTATTTT

v_call: TRBV19
j_call: TRBJ1-2
d_call: .
clone_size: .
cdr3_aa: CASSIDLSAQTEGYTF
cdr3_nt: TGTGCCAGTAGTATAGATCTATCGGCGCAGACTGAGGGCTACACCTTC

v_call: TRBV6-6
j_call: TRBJ2-4
d_call: .
clone_size: .
cdr3_aa: CASRGGGENIQYF
cdr3_nt: TGTGCCAGCAGAGGGGGAGGGGAGAACATTCAGTACTTC

v_call: TRBV3-1/TRBV3-2
j_call: TRBJ1-2
d_call: .
clone_size: .
cdr3_aa: CASSQAGNYGYTF
cdr3_nt: TGTGCCAGCAGCCAAGCAGGGAACTATGGCTACACCTTC